This paragraph covers one T cell receptor beta chain sequence. What it binds is not known. This record comes from a study of radiotherapy plus CTLA-4 blockade in lung cancer. Study-level points and caveats: Interferon-beta, together with early blood T cell clone dynamics, reportedly best predicted response. TCR clones of tumor origin grew in blood after radiotherapy plus ipilimumab.

Germline CDR1 and CDR2: LGHNA and YNFKEQ. With V trimmed by 4 bases and J by 2 bases, 7 bases remained unmatched. The CDR3 runs to 15 residues. Focal radiation plus CTLA-4 blockade with ipilimumab was administered to patients who had chemo-refractory metastatic non-small-cell lung cancer. Sequenced by immunoSEQ multiplex PCR; TCRdb stores in-frame clones only, minus some. The table records over 80,000 clones, roughly 87% of them present only once. The chain employs TRBV4-2 and TRBJ2-5; 7 bases fit TRBD2. Material: peripheral blood, obtained from a patient treated with radiotherapy plus ipilimumab. This TCR was sampled from a human donor with non-small cell lung cancer who had stable disease on radiotherapy plus ipilimumab. The CDR3 nucleotides are TGTGCCAGCAGCCTTCGCTGGGGGGGTCAAGAGACCCAGTACTTC. This sequence encodes CASSLRWGGQETQYF.